This T cell receptor (beta chain) appears in the sequencing data of a study of T-cell reconstitution after alpha-beta-depleted transplantation in children. This clonotype was detected a few times. It was with unique molecular identifiers that the TCRbeta library was prepared. TCRdb called the PCR reads again in MiXCR, with one record for every CDR3 protein. The repertoire has approximately 590,000 distinct CDR3 sequences, roughly a tenth of them found once; the top ten carry about 4%. The CDR3 is 15 amino acids. Trimming at V came to 6 bases and at J to 6 bases, leaving 10 bases not matched to a gene. Germline V CDR1 and CDR2: DFQATT, SNEGSKA (reference sequence).

This chain connects TRBV20-1 to TRBJ2-1, with 11 bases aligning to TRBD2. Sequences were derived from PBMCs from the stem cell graft donor, sampled from the stem cell graft. This clonotype was sampled from a human donor who donated a stem cell graft to a child with acute myeloid leukemia. This CDR3 reads CSAEITSGSSNEQFF. The CDR3 DNA reads as TGCAGTGCCGAAATCACTAGCGGGAGTAGCAATGAGCAGTTCTTC.